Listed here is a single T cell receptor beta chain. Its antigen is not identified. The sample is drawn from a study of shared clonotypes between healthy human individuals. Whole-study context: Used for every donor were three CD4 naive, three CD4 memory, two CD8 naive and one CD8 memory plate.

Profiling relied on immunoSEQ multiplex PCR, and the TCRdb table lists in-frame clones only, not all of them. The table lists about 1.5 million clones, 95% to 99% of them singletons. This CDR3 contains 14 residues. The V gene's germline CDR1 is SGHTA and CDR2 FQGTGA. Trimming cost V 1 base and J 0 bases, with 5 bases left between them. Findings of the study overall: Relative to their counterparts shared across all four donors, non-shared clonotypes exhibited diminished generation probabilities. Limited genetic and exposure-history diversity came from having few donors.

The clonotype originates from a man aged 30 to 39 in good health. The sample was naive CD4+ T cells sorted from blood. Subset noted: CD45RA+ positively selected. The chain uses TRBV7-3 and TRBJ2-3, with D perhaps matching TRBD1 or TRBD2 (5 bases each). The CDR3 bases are TGTGCCAGCAGCTTAAGGGACAGCACAGATACGCAGTATTTT. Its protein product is CASSLRDSTDTQYF. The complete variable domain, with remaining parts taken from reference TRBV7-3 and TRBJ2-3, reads GAGVSQTPSNKVTEKGKYVELRCDPISGHTALYWYRQSLGQGPEFLIYFQGTGAADDSGLPNDRFFAVRPEGSVSTLKIQRTERGDSAVYLCASSLRDSTDTQYFGPGTRLTVL.